These 18 T cell receptor beta chains were all obtained from the same sample, sequenced in a study of shared clonotypes between healthy human individuals. Clones were read by immunoSEQ multiplex PCR, and TCRdb kept only the in-frame ones, dropping some. Here the sample spans 2,500,000 or so clones, over 85% being singletons. The material sequenced was naive CD4+ T cells from PBMCs. Subset described: CD45RA+ positively selected. The receptors come from a man younger than 35 in good health. Some clones in this sample may be carry-over from other donors' samples.

The genes are TRBV6-5 and TRBJ2-5; 11 bases agree with TRBD1. The ends lost 3 bases at V and 4 bases at J; junction bases unmatched: 4. This CDR3 is 15 amino acids long. Germline V gene data show CDR1 as MNHEY and CDR2 as SVGAGI. The CDR3 spells CASSYGQGARETQYF. The CDR3 DNA reads TGTGCCAGCAGTTATGGACAGGGGGCTCGAGAGACCCAGTACTTC.

This clone was observed a few times. The same CDR3 is also encoded by other DNA sequences in this sample. The chain is built from TRBV5-1 and TRBJ2-1, with D uncertain. This CDR3 has 13 residues. Looked up from germline, CDR1 is SGHRS and CDR2 is YFSETQ. Trimming shortened V by 0 bases and J by 5 bases, and 6 bases separated the two germline ends. The CDR3 sequence is CASSLGTNNEQFF. The CDR3 nucleotides are TGCGCCAGCAGCTTGGGGACCAACAATGAGCAGTTCTTC.

The chain combines TRBV6-1 with TRBJ2-5, with unresolved D. Germline assignment: CDR1 MNHNS and CDR2 SASEGT. CDR3 length: 12 residues. Trimming pared 5 bases from V and 2 bases from J, leaving 6 bases between. CDR3 in amino acids: CASSKAQETQYF. The CDR3 DNA reads as TGTGCCAGCAGTAAGGCACAAGAGACCCAGTACTTC.

This clone was counted a single time. The chain employs TRBV10-3 and TRBJ1-3, with a possible D match to TRBD1 (6 bases). Trimming removed 7 bases from V and 4 bases from J, with 17 bases in between. The CDR3 extends over 15 amino acids. Germline V gene data show CDR1 as ENHRY and CDR2 as SYGVKD. CDR3 sequence reads: CAITQGGGSGNTIYF. DNA for the CDR3: TGTGCCATCACACAGGGTGGTGGTTCGGGAAACACCATATATTTT.

This clone was observed once. The chain recombines TRBV19 with TRBJ1-1; a possible D gene is TRBD1 (5 bases). Germline CDR1 reads LNHDA; CDR2 reads SQIVND (reference sequence). Trimming shortened V by 7 bases and J by 1 base, and 16 bases separated the two germline ends. The CDR3 contains 15 residues. Here the CDR3 DNA reads TGTGCCAGTACCTCGGAGGGACGGAGGAACACTGAAGCTTTCTTT. Encoded protein: CASTSEGRRNTEAFF.

The chain has TRBV4-1 and TRBJ2-5, with 9 bases matching TRBD2. Germline V gene sequence: CDR1 MGHRA, CDR2 YSYEKL. Unmatched junction bases numbered 11, after V lost 4 bases and J lost 5 bases. CDR3 length equals 16 residues. The CDR3 region has the DNA TGCGCCAGCAGCCCATTAGCGGGAGTAGGTAGGGAGACCCAGTACTTC. It translates to CASSPLAGVGRETQYF.

This chain connects TRBV5-6 to TRBJ2-1, with 16 nucleotides matching TRBD2. CDR3 size: 18 residues. V was clipped by 5 bases and J by 9 bases; unmatched bases: 14. Per germline, CDR1 SGHDT and CDR2 YYEEEE. Written as DNA, the CDR3 is TGTGCCAGCAGTTCGACTACCGGGACTAGCGGGAGGGCCACTGAGCAGTTCTTC. Protein product: CASSSTTGTSGRATEQFF.

Remarks on this clone: One end of the junction fails to match germline, which may point to a read error. V is TRBV28 and J is TRBJ2-7; D remains unclear. The CDR3 is 11 residues long. CDR1 is MDHEN, CDR2 SYDVKM, per germline. The CDR3 is CASSSRRGSHF. The CDR3 coding sequence is TGTGCCAGCAGTTCCCGAAGAGGTTCGCACTTC.

In DNA form, the CDR3 reads TGCGCCAGCAGCTTGCGGGGAGGGTGGGACTATGGCTACACCTTC. Protein: CASSLRGGWDYGYTF. This sequence joins TRBV5-1 and TRBJ1-2; D remains ambiguous. The germline V and J ends were trimmed by 1 base and 3 bases, with 13 bases remaining between them. Looked up from germline, CDR1 is SGHRS and CDR2 is YFSETQ. The CDR3 sequence is 15 residues long.

The J gene is TRBJ2-3, the V gene TRBV19, with 11 bases lining up with TRBD2. The trim removed 4 bases at V and 1 base at J, leaving 7 bases unmatched. The CDR3 length is 17 residues. Looked up from germline, CDR1 is LNHDA and CDR2 is SQIVND (reference sequence). CDR3 in amino acids: CASSTGTSGLGTDTQYF. The CDR3 DNA follows: TGTGCCAGTAGTACCGGGACTAGCGGTTTGGGCACAGATACGCAGTATTTT.

V is TRBV19 and J is TRBJ1-5; 10 positions agree with TRBD1. V lost 3 bases and J lost 2; bases outside the gene matches: 7. This CDR3 comprises 17 residues. Germline loops: CDR1 LNHDA, CDR2 SQIVND (reference sequence). The CDR3 loop is CASSIPRTGGGNQPQHF. The CDR3 DNA follows: TGTGCCAGTAGTATCCCCCGGACAGGGGGGGGCAATCAGCCCCAGCATTTT.

For this clone: The same CDR3 can be traced to other DNA sequences in this sample. The rearrangement uses TRBV28 and TRBJ2-1, with D possibly matching TRBD2 (5 bases). V was trimmed by 6 bases and J by 7 bases, leaving 7 bases between them. The CDR3 has 11 amino acids. Germline loops: CDR1 MDHEN, CDR2 SYDVKM. The CDR3: CASSTRNEQFF. The CDR3 nucleotides are TGTGCCAGCAGCACTAGGAATGAGCAGTTCTTC.

V and J are TRBV6-1 and TRBJ1-1; D gene unclear. The V gene lost 4 bases and the J gene lost 0 bases, with 12 bases spanning the gap. Germline-derived CDR1 and CDR2 are MNHNS and SASEGT. The CDR3 contains 15 residues. This CDR3 reads CASSGSEIMNTEAFF. The CDR3 nucleotides read TGTGCCAGCAGTGGATCCGAGATCATGAACACTGAAGCTTTCTTT.

The chain links TRBV7-9 to TRBJ2-7; D is ambiguous. Trimming took off 6 bases at V and 0 bases at J, with 12 bases between the two ends. Germline loops: CDR1 SEHNR, CDR2 FQNEAQ (reference sequence). This CDR3 spans 14 amino acids. The CDR3 sequence is CASSFTTNSYEQYF. DNA for the CDR3: TGTGCCAGCAGTTTTACTACTAACTCCTACGAGCAGTACTTC.

The chain recombines TRBV6-1 with TRBJ2-7; D is perhaps TRBD1 (6 bases). Trimming removed 4 bases at V and 1 base at J, with 11 bases between. Germline lookup yields CDR1 MNHNS and CDR2 SASEGT. The CDR3 spans 14 residues. Here the CDR3 reads CASSVSDSSYEQYF. CDR3 DNA: TGTGCCAGCAGTGTATCGGACAGTTCCTACGAGCAGTACTTC.

The chain carries TRBV5-1 and TRBJ1-5; D call uncertain. Trimming took 2 bases from V and 2 from J, leaving 11 bases between them. Germline CDR1 is SGHRS and CDR2 is YFSETQ. This CDR3 comprises 15 residues. The CDR3 coding sequence is TGCGCCAGCAGCTTTGGAACAGCAGGCAATCAGCCCCAGCATTTT. This codes for CASSFGTAGNQPQHF.

V gene TRBV28 combines with J gene TRBJ2-5; 9 positions agree with TRBD1. After removal of 0 bases from V and 4 bases from J, the junction contained 3 bases not matched to a gene. Germline V gene data show CDR1 as MDHEN and CDR2 as SYDVKM. The CDR3 spans 15 residues. The CDR3 sequence: CASSLWGQGSETQYF. The CDR3 bases are TGTGCCAGCAGTTTATGGGGACAGGGATCAGAGACCCAGTACTTC.

The gene calls are TRBV19 and TRBJ2-5, with D possibly TRBD2 on 5 matching bases. Trimming stripped 5 bases from V and 5 bases from J, with 12 bases between. Per the germline V gene, CDR1 is LNHDA and CDR2 is SQIVND (reference sequence). This CDR3 contains 13 residues. The CDR3 reads CASSLRRRETQYF. The DNA for the CDR3 is TGTGCCAGTAGTCTCCGGCGGAGGGAGACCCAGTACTTC. The variable domain in full, completed from reference TRBV19 and TRBJ2-5, reads DGGITQSPKYLFRKEGQNVTLSCEQNLNHDAMYWYRQDPGQGLRLIYYSQIVNDFQKGDIAEGYSVSREKKESFPLTVTSAQKNPTAFYLCASSLRRRETQYFGPGTRLLVL.